This TCR beta chain was recovered during a study of shared T cell receptors in the human thymus. With V trimmed by 3 bases and J by 3 bases, 10 bases remained unmatched. Germline CDR1 and CDR2: LGHNA and YSLEER. This CDR3 has 17 residues. This table comes from immunoSEQ multiplex PCR, and its TCRdb copy is limited to in-frame clones, with some not included. Among about 660,000 clones listed, around 87% were seen once. These sequences were also reported in another study, on human thymus T cells. That study reports: Donors consisted of healthy Finnish infants (having corrective surgery for congenital heart defects). Surgeons resected thymus tissue during corrective heart surgery. Among thymic and blood repertoires, usage of V and J genes appeared biased. The related literature has documented a marked overlap of thymic repertoires among unrelated individuals.

This TCR derives from a boy under two years old with a congenital heart defect. This chain uses TRBV4-3 with TRBJ1-4, with 7 bases matching TRBD1. Sequencing was done on a sample of thymocytes. The CDR3 DNA reads TGCGCCAGCAGCCAGATTACTTCGGGACAGTCTAATGAAAAACTGTTTTTT. Translating it yields CASSQITSGQSNEKLFF.